Listed below are T cell receptor beta chains from one sample, sequenced in a study of blood T cell repertoires in COVID-19. Some clones are missing from TCRdb's copy, which holds only in-frame ones; the method was immunoSEQ multiplex PCR. The repertoire holds a few hundred thousand clones, with around 87% as singletons. The material sequenced was PBMCs or T cells enriched from blood (not recorded which). The receptor source for this set is a man in his forties or fifties in a cohort exposed to, infected with or recovered from COVID-19 (not recorded which). CDR3s include the opening cysteine and the closing phenylalanine or tryptophan. The D gene is left open where the match is weak. Only part of the rows carry a size: once, few, many, or a class if the clone is expanded.

V gene	clone size	J gene	CDR3 length	D gene	CDR3 DNA	CDR3 protein
TRBV6-2/TRBV6-3	-	TRBJ2-7	13	TRBD2	TGTGCCAGCAGTTATAGCGGGAGCTACGAGCAGTACTTC	CASSYSGSYEQYF
TRBV11-3	few	TRBJ2-1	16	TRBD2	TGTGCCAGCAGCTACGGGACTAGCGGGGTCTACAATGAGCAGTTCTTC	CASSYGTSGVYNEQFF
TRBV6-4	-	TRBJ1-6	15	TRBD1	TGTGCCAGCAGCTCCTCCACAGGGGGCAATTCACCCCTCCACTTT	CASSSSTGGNSPLHF
TRBV30	-	TRBJ2-2	14	-	TGTGCCTGGAGTCCCAGGGCGGACACCGGGGAGCTGTTTTTT	CAWSPRADTGELFF
TRBV4-1	-	TRBJ2-7	15	-	TGCGCCAGCAGCCACAGGCTTGGAAGCTCCTACGAGCAGTACTTC	CASSHRLGSSYEQYF
TRBV6-5	-	TRBJ1-5	15	TRBD1	TGTGCCAGCAGACGGGACAGGGGGCAGGATCAGCCCCAGCATTTT	CASRRDRGQDQPQHF
TRBV5-1	-	TRBJ1-2	13	TRBD1	TGCGCCAGCAGCGAAATGACAGGGTTTGGCTACACCTTC	CASSEMTGFGYTF
TRBV5-5	-	TRBJ2-6	16	-	TGTGCCAGCAGCTCTCGACACAGCTCTGGGGCCAACGTCCTGACTTTC	CASSSRHSSGANVLTF
TRBV7-2	-	TRBJ1-2	16	TRBD1	TGTGCCAGCAGCTTAGCGTCAGGGGGCGCAGTCTATGGCTACACCTTC	CASSLASGGAVYGYTF
TRBV7-9	once	TRBJ2-5	14	-	TGTGCCAGCAGTACCACGGTCAACCAAGAGACCCAGTACTTC	CASSTTVNQETQYF
TRBV5-1	-	TRBJ1-1	16	-	TGCGCCAGCAGCCTCAAACGGGACAAGATGAACACTGAAGCTTTCTTT	CASSLKRDKMNTEAFF
TRBV9	few	TRBJ1-1	15	TRBD1	TGTGCCAGCAGCCCGAGACAGGGGCTCGACACTGAAGCTTTCTTT	CASSPRQGLDTEAFF
TRBV28	-	TRBJ2-1	16	TRBD1	TGTGCCAGCAGCCCTATCGGACAGGGTATTATCTCTGAGCAGTTCTTC	CASSPIGQGIISEQFF
TRBV29-1	-	TRBJ2-7	13	TRBD1	TGCAGCGTGCCGGGACAGGGGGACTACGAGCAGTACTTC	CSVPGQGDYEQYF
TRBV28	-	TRBJ2-7	15	-	TGTGCCAGCTTGTCGACAGGCCCGAGGTCCTACGAGCAGTACTTC	CASLSTGPRSYEQYF